The 26 T cell receptor beta chains below were found in one sample sequenced in a study of beta chain features in type 1 diabetes (dated by TCRdb to the late 2010s). Overall study outcomes, separate from this receptor: A moderate but significant shortening of TCRB CDR3 length was observed in type 1 diabetes patients in all four CD4+ subsets.

The method was the immunoSEQ multiplex PCR assay. The entire isolated RNA was reverse transcribed using the High Capacity cDNA Reverse Transcription Kit, and thus expressed TCRB transcripts were sequenced. TCRdb stores this immuneACCESS table with in-frame sequences only. Part of the clones is absent; in the studies checked, under half of the shortfall reflects unresolved V genes, and no reason is known for the rest. The sample contains around 240,000 clones, roughly 17% of them found a single time. Of the sample, 0.065% to 0.095% falls within the top ten clones. No antigen has been assigned to these receptors. Input material: naive CD4+ T cells from blood. The sample's cell subset or site label, decoded: true naive CD4+ T cells. The receptor source for this set is a man aged 30-40 years with type 1 diabetes.

This clone turned up a few times. The gene calls are TRBV28 and TRBJ2-5; maybe TRBD2 (5 bases). CDR3 length: 11 amino acids. The V end was cut by 8 bases, the J end by 4 bases, with 8 bases between. Looked up from germline, CDR1 is MDHEN and CDR2 is SYDVKM. The CDR3 loop reads CASAGGETQYF. The CDR3 DNA sequence: TGTGCCAGCGCAGGAGGAGAGACCCAGTACTTC.

The chain is built from TRBV4-1 and TRBJ2-3; tentatively, D is TRBD1 (5 bases). Trimming took 4 bases from V and 0 from J, leaving 14 bases between them. The CDR3 contains 16 residues. CDR1 and CDR2 (germline): MGHRA, YSYEKL. CDR3: CASSLPGRSSTDTQYF. DNA for the CDR3: TGCGCCAGCAGCCTGCCAGGGCGTAGCAGCACAGATACGCAGTATTTT.

This clone was observed a few times. V and J are TRBV30 and TRBJ2-5; the D is unclear. V was pared by 1 base and J by 1 base, with 7 bases between. The CDR3 spans 13 residues. Germline loops: CDR1 GTSNPN, CDR2 SVGIG (reference sequence). The CDR3, as DNA: TGTGCCTGGAGTGACCTCCGCCAAGAGACCCAGTACTTC. This translates into CAWSDLRQETQYF.

J is TRBJ2-5 and V is TRBV10-3; TRBD1 matches at 7 bases. The V segment lost 6 bases and the J segment 1 base; nucleotides outside the gene matches: 2. Germline V CDR1 and CDR2: ENHRY, SYGVKD. The CDR3 covers 13 residues. Here the CDR3 reads CAIRGTAQETQYF. The CDR3 DNA is TGTGCCATCAGGGGGACAGCCCAAGAGACCCAGTACTTC.

The V gene is TRBV9, the J gene TRBJ1-1; TRBD1 agrees at 7 bases. Germline lookup yields CDR1 SGDLS and CDR2 YYNGEE. V trimming: 4 bases; J trimming: 1 base; junction bases outside the gene matches: 1. CDR3 size: 13 residues. This chain's CDR3 is CASSRTGNTEAFF. As DNA, the CDR3 is TGTGCCAGCAGCCGGACAGGGAACACTGAAGCTTTCTTT.

This chain joins TRBV4-1 and TRBJ2-5; D not certain. Germline-derived CDR1 and CDR2 are MGHRA and YSYEKL. V was shortened by 5 bases and J by 7 bases, with 20 bases between the two germline ends. The CDR3 contains 15 residues. In nucleotides, the CDR3 is TGCGCCAGCAGCTCGGTGGACCCGCCCGCAGGGACCCAGTACTTC. Translating it yields CASSSVDPPAGTQYF.

This clone was seen only a few times. This sequence joins TRBV7-9 and TRBJ2-1; TRBD2 is a possible D gene (6 bases). The CDR3 spans 13 residues. The germline V gene encodes CDR1 SEHNR and CDR2 FQNEAQ (reference sequence). The V end lost 4 bases, the J end lost 9 bases, and 13 bases lay between the germline ends. The CDR3 here is CASSSGSVGEQFF. CDR3 in DNA: TGTGCCAGCAGCTCCGGGAGTGTGGGTGAGCAGTTCTTC.

The rearrangement links TRBV7-9 to TRBJ2-5; D may be TRBD1 or TRBD2 (6 bases each). Trimming pared 2 bases from V and 4 bases from J, leaving 8 bases between. Germline-derived CDR1 and CDR2 are SEHNR and FQNEAQ (reference sequence). The CDR3 has 13 residues. This CDR3 reads CASSLSGAETQYF. As DNA, the CDR3 is TGTGCCAGCAGCTTATCGGGGGCAGAGACCCAGTACTTC.

The V and J genes are TRBV29-1 and TRBJ2-5, with D possibly matching TRBD1 (7 bases). The length of the CDR3 is 12 residues. Deletions cut 4 bases from V and 5 bases from J, with 11 bases between. Germline V gene lookup returns CDR1 SQVTM and CDR2 ANQGSEA. The CDR3 region has the DNA TGCAGCGTTGGGGCAGGGGGGGAGACCCAGTACTTC. Protein product: CSVGAGGETQYF.

This chain links TRBV18 with TRBJ2-1, with D unresolved. Germline loops: CDR1 KGHSH, CDR2 LQKENI. The CDR3 runs to 11 residues. V lost 4 bases and J lost 7, with 5 bases in between. The CDR3 DNA reads as TGTGCCAGCTCACAATTGAATGAGCAGTTCTTC. Amino acids: CASSQLNEQFF.

There are a few counts of this clone. This chain uses TRBV5-6 with TRBJ2-5, with TRBD2 as a possible D gene (6 bases). CDR1 is SGHDT, CDR2 YYEEEE, per germline. V dropped 3 bases and J dropped 0 bases, with 12 bases sitting between them. CDR3 length equals 15 residues. The CDR3 is CASSSAGGDQETQYF. CDR3 nucleotide sequence: TGTGCCAGCAGCTCTGCCGGGGGAGACCAAGAGACCCAGTACTTC.

This clone occurred once. The V call is TRBV7-2, the J call TRBJ2-3; D unresolved. Germline lookup yields CDR1 SGHTA and CDR2 FQGNSA. The CDR3 is 14 residues long. The V and J ends lost 6 bases and 2 bases respectively, with 12 bases between them. CDR3 nucleotide sequence: TGTGCCAGCAGTTTAATACCCACCACAGATACGCAGTATTTT. Encoded protein: CASSLIPTTDTQYF.

V is TRBV14 and J is TRBJ1-2; no clear D. The length of the CDR3 is 14 residues. The germline V gene encodes CDR1 SGHDN and CDR2 FVKESK. V was clipped by 1 base and J by 4 bases, with 10 bases between them. CDR3 sequence reads: CASSQVSRGYGYTF. The CDR3 DNA reads as TGTGCCAGCAGCCAAGTTTCACGGGGCTATGGCTACACCTTC.

The V call is TRBV28, the J call TRBJ2-3; TRBD1 matches 8 bases. CDR1 is MDHEN, CDR2 SYDVKM, per germline. V shed 4 bases, J shed 1 base, and the junction held 7 bases outside the gene matches. This CDR3 comprises 16 residues. CDR3 sequence reads: CASSSAQGAGTDTQYF. The CDR3 region has the DNA TGTGCCAGCAGTTCAGCTCAGGGGGCTGGCACAGATACGCAGTATTTT.

The chain employs TRBV28 and TRBJ2-7; D gene unclear. This CDR3 is 12 amino acids long. CDR1 and CDR2 (germline): MDHEN, SYDVKM. Trimming cost V 7 bases and J 7 bases, with 14 bases left between them. CDR3 DNA: TGTGCCAGCACCCGGACGCGTTTTGAGCAGTACTTC. It codes for CASTRTRFEQYF.

This clone was seen a handful of times. The gene calls are TRBV29-1 and TRBJ2-7; D gene ambiguous. Trimming took 4 bases from V and 2 from J, leaving 9 bases between them. Germline lookup yields CDR1 SQVTM and CDR2 ANQGSEA. The CDR3 runs 12 residues. The CDR3 loop is CSVAETPYEQYF. CDR3 bases: TGCAGCGTTGCTGAGACCCCCTACGAGCAGTACTTC.

The chain has TRBV6-1 and TRBJ2-1; maybe TRBD2 (6 bases). Trimming pared 4 bases from V and 7 bases from J, leaving 14 bases between. CDR1 is MNHNS and CDR2 is SASEGT in the germline V gene. This CDR3 spans 14 amino acids. CDR3 in DNA: TGTGCCAGCAGTGGCGCGGGAACTAGTAATGAGCAGTTCTTC. Translated: CASSGAGTSNEQFF.

This clone has a handful of counts. The chain joins TRBV6-5 to TRBJ2-7; 7 bases are a match to TRBD1. This CDR3 has 14 amino acids. Germline V lookup: CDR1 MNHEY, CDR2 SVGAGI. Trimming took 6 bases from V and 3 from J; bases not matched to a gene: 8. The CDR3 nucleotides are TGTGCCAGCAGCTCCACGGACAGGTACTACGAGCAGTACTTC. Translation: CASSSTDRYYEQYF.

This clone was detected a few times. The chain employs TRBV9 and TRBJ1-2; D is uncertain. The ends were cut back, 0 bases at V and 4 bases at J, with 10 bases in the middle. CDR1 SGDLS and CDR2 YYNGEE come from the germline V gene. CDR3 length equals 14 residues. The CDR3 spells CASSVEEGVYGYTF. Here the CDR3 DNA reads TGTGCCAGCAGCGTAGAAGAGGGTGTCTATGGCTACACCTTC.

This clone turned up a few times. The chain couples TRBV30 to TRBJ2-5; D possibly corresponds to TRBD2 (5 bases). Trimming removed 5 bases at V and 4 bases at J, with 14 bases between. Germline V CDR1 and CDR2: GTSNPN, SVGIG (reference sequence). The length of the CDR3 is 13 residues. The CDR3 here is CAWADWQAETQYF. DNA of the CDR3: TGTGCCTGGGCGGACTGGCAAGCAGAGACCCAGTACTTC.

The V and J genes are TRBV9 and TRBJ2-7; perhaps TRBD2 as D (6 bases). Trimming removed 0 bases at V and 2 bases at J, with 12 bases between. From germline, CDR1 is SGDLS and CDR2 YYNGEE. The CDR3 is 15 amino acids. The CDR3 here is CASSVGPSETYEQYF. CDR3 DNA sequence: TGTGCCAGCAGCGTAGGTCCTAGCGAGACCTACGAGCAGTACTTC.

The V gene is TRBV29-1, the J gene TRBJ2-1, with TRBD2 identical over 8 bases. This CDR3 spans 12 amino acids. Per germline, CDR1 SQVTM and CDR2 ANQGSEA. The ends lost 6 bases at V and 8 bases at J; junction bases unmatched: 6. This CDR3 is CSVGLGRHEQFF. The CDR3 nucleotides are TGCAGCGTGGGACTAGGACGCCATGAGCAGTTCTTC.

This clone was picked up a small number of times. Distinct nucleotide sequences in the sample also encode this CDR3. The V call is TRBV7-9, the J call TRBJ2-7; D call uncertain. Germline lookup yields CDR1 SEHNR and CDR2 FQNEAQ (reference sequence). V was shortened by 5 bases and J by 2 bases, with 4 bases between the two germline ends. There are 11 residues in the CDR3. Here the CDR3 DNA reads TGTGCCAGCAGCACAACCTACGAGCAGTACTTC. Protein sequence: CASSTTYEQYF.

A few counts support this clone. The gene calls are TRBV30 and TRBJ2-2; D gene unclear. The CDR3 is 11 residues long. Per the germline V gene, CDR1 is GTSNPN and CDR2 is SVGIG (reference sequence). The ends were cut back, 5 bases at V and 6 bases at J, with 7 bases in the middle. The CDR3 spells CAWGVSGELFF. The CDR3 DNA is TGTGCCTGGGGGGTGTCCGGGGAGCTGTTTTTT.

This clone was detected a few times. V is TRBV30 and J is TRBJ2-5; D uncertain. Trimming left V 3 bases short and J 4 bases short, with 21 bases between. Germline V gene data show CDR1 as GTSNPN and CDR2 as SVGIG (reference sequence). This CDR3 comprises 16 residues. The CDR3 region is CAWSIESASRGETQYF. The CDR3 DNA reads TGTGCCTGGAGCATTGAGAGCGCTTCTAGAGGAGAGACCCAGTACTTC.

This chain links TRBV28 with TRBJ2-4, with D perhaps TRBD2 (6 bases). V lost 3 bases and J 0 bases, leaving 12 bases between the germline ends. CDR3 length equals 16 residues. Germline values: CDR1 MDHEN, CDR2 SYDVKM. The chain's CDR3 is CASSFMGGLAKNIQYF. As DNA, the CDR3 is TGTGCCAGCAGTTTTATGGGAGGCCTAGCCAAAAACATTCAGTACTTC.